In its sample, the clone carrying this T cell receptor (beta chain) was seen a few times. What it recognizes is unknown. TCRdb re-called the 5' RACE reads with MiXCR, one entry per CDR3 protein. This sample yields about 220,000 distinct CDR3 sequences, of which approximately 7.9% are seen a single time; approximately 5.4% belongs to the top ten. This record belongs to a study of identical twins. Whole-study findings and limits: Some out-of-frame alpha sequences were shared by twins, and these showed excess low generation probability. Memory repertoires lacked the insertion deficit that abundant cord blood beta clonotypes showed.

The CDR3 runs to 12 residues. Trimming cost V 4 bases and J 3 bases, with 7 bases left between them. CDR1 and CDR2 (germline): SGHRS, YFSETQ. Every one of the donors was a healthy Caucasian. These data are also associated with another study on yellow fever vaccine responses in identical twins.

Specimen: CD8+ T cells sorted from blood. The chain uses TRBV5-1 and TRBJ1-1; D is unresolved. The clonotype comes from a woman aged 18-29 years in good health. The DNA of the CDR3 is TGCGCCAGCAGCCTGGCTGACACTGAAGCTTTCTTT. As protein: CASSLADTEAFF.